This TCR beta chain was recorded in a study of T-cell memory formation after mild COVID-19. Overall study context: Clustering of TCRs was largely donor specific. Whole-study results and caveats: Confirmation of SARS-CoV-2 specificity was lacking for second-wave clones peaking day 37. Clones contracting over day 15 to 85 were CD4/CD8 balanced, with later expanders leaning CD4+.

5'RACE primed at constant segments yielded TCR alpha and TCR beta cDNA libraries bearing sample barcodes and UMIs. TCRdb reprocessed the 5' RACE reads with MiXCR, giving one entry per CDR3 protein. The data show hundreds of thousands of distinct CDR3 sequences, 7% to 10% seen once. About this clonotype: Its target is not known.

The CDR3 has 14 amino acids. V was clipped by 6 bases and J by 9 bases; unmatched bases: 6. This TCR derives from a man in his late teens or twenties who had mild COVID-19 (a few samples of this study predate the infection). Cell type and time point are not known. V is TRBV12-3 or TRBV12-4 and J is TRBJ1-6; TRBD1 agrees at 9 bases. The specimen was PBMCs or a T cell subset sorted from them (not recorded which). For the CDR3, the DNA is TGTGCCAGCAGCATTACAGGGGGCGGTTCACCCCTCCACTTT. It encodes CASSITGGGSPLHF.